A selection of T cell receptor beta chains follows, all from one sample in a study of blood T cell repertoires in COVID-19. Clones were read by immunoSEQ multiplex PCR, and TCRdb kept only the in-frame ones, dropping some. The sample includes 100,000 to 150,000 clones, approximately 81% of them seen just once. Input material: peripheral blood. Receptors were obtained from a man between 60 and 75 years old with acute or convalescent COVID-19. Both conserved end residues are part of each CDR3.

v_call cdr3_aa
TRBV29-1 CSAWTGQNTGELFF
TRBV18 CASSADRNYGYTF
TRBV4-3 CASSLEKGASSGNTIYF
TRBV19 CASTGVAGNEQYF
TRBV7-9 CASSSLGAQGWTQYF
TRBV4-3 CASSQDSSGVYNEQFF
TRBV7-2 CASSLGQGQNSPLHF
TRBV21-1 CASRASGPSSGANVLTF
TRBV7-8 CASSLARQGEQPQHF
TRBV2 CASSESTLGAKNIQYF
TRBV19 CASSQGTGGPDTQYF
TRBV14 CASSLRGLAYEQYF
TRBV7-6 CASSPEAGPRNTIYF
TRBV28 CASSKSGTRVVEQYF
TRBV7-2 CASSLESGNTGELFF
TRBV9 CASSVDTFSGEQYF
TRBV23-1 CASSPLKTRPGLDTQYF
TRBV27 CASRAGSNTYEQYF
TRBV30 CAWSVRGNTDTQYF
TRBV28 CASMTGGLVETQYF
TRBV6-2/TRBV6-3 CASSKDREWNTEAFF
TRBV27 CASSKAEYNEQFF
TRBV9 CASSVAGETYEQYF
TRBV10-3 CAISESEQETQYF
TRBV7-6 CASSQDRLGISGANVLTF
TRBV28 CASSDGLAGVYNEQFF
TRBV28 CASLELTGTEQFF
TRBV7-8 CASSHEQGRQETQYF
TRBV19 CASTPFGLAGGADTQYF
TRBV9 CASSVDSSYEQYF
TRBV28 CASSIPRQGYGYTF
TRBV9 CASSVSEGPSYEQYF
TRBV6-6 CATQRPGGYGYTF
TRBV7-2 CASSFRDSPSYEQYF
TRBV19 CASSMWPPYEQYF
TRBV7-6 CASSLASNTGELFF
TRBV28 CASSSRQGLGNQPQHF
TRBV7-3 CASSLSSGILNEQFF
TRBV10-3 CAISDGQGTSGTYEQYF
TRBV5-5 CASSQEAQGRVDEQFF
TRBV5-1 CASSLVDLVSPLHF
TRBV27 CASSLVQPYSNQPQHF
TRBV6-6 CASRVGAPAGELFF
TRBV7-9 CASSSPGRNEKLFF
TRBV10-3 CAISGTSANNEQFF
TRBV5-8 CASSLTGRTYEQYF
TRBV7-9 CASSSNTGELFF
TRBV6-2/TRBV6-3 CASSYGSISNQPQHF
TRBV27 CASSLRGGGTEAFF
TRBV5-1 CASSPGQSTGELFF
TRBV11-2 CASSPPPGQGRNEQYF
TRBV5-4 CASSLDPGESTFYEQYF
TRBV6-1 CASSELRSSGNTIYF
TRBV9 CASSVDPGGSSPLHF